The clone carrying this T cell receptor (beta chain) was counted many times. Antigen unknown. Germline CDR1 and CDR2: DFQATT and SNEGSKA (reference sequence). Trimming shortened V by 7 bases and J by 5 bases, and 5 bases separated the two germline ends. The CDR3 runs 9 residues. The data belong to a study of T cells after yellow fever vaccination. Study results and caveats: Among all clonotypes, a small share was observed in both CD4 and CD8 compartments.

Using its own MiXCR run on the 5' RACE reads, TCRdb lists one record per CDR3 protein. This sample has 250,000 or so distinct CDR3 sequences, with around 3.5% found just once. The chain is built from TRBV20-1 and TRBJ1-2, with D unclear. The sequence came from a man aged 18 to 30 who received the YFV17D yellow fever vaccine. The sequenced sample was PBMCs, obtained 15 days after the yellow fever booster vaccination. This CDR3 reads CSVSYGYTF. The CDR3 DNA is TGCAGTGTATCTTATGGCTACACCTTC.